A single TCR beta chain is shown here with its context. Per the germline V gene, CDR1 is SGHNT and CDR2 is YYREEE (reference sequence). This CDR3 spans 14 amino acids. Trimming took 4 bases from V and 0 from J, leaving 8 bases between them. The data stem from a study of shared clonotypes between healthy human individuals. It was on ten immunoSEQ deep assay plates that unsorted PBMC DNA was sequenced. In the authors' workflow: Junction-only immunoSEQ sequences carried no quality scores, so filtering differed. TCRdb's table, derived via immunoSEQ multiplex PCR, lists solely in-frame clones and lacks some. V, J and clone size reflect that table, while D and trimming were determined from the DNA. The repertoire holds about 490,000 clones, with 76% as singletons.

This chain joins TRBV5-4 and TRBJ1-3; D might be TRBD1 (5 bases). This clonotype originated in a woman aged 40 to 50 in good health. Some clones in this sample may be carry-over from other donors' samples. The specimen was PBMCs. Written as DNA, the CDR3 is TGTGCCAGCAGCCCAGACAGCTCTGGAAACACCATATATTTT. Amino acids: CASSPDSSGNTIYF.